This TCR delta chain was observed in a study of delta chains in infants with herpesvirus infections. This clone was recorded a few times. This clone may be a read error of a much larger clone one base away. In germline, CDR1 is TSWWSYY, CDR2 QGS. The CDR3 sequence is 20 residues long. J lost 3 bases, V lost 1 base, and 20 bases had no gene match. Reverse transcription of PBMC RNA used primers specific for the gamma and delta chains. TCRdb reapplied CATT to the RT-PCR reads. The table has 750 to 1,000 delta-chain clones, around 10% seen once. This sequence joins TRDV1 and TRDJ1; 7 bases fit TRDD3. This receptor was identified in a human donor who was a Ugandan infant, either HIV-exposed or HIV-unexposed (not recorded which). The source was peripheral blood, collected at time point 2 of longitudinal follow-up. CDR3 sequence: CALGEPYFRRGDPFPDKLIF. The DNA of the CDR3 is TGTGCTCTTGGGGAACCTTATTTCCGTAGGGGGGATCCATTCCCCGATAAACTCATCTTT.